This TCR beta chain was sequenced in a study of blood T cell repertoires in COVID-19. Here immunoSEQ multiplex PCR was the method, and the copy in TCRdb shows in-frame clones only, minus some. The table records approximately 250,000 clones, roughly 91% of them present only once. Allocation to cohorts depended on clinical history reported by the participants. There are 16 residues in the CDR3. The V gene end was trimmed by 4 bases and the J gene end by 4 bases; junction bases not matched to a gene: 6. From germline, CDR1 is SGHNT and CDR2 YYREEE (reference sequence). The sequenced material came from PBMCs or T cells enriched from blood (not recorded which). The receptor was isolated from a woman aged 55-70 years in a cohort exposed to, infected with or recovered from COVID-19 (not recorded which). The V gene is TRBV5-4, the J gene TRBJ2-5, with 14 bases aligning to TRBD2. The CDR3 here is CASSRTSGRFAETQYF. CDR3 DNA: TGTGCCAGCAGCAGGACTAGCGGGAGGTTCGCAGAGACCCAGTACTTC.